This TCR beta chain was retrieved from a study of T cells in Graves' hyperthyroidism and ophthalmopathy. General observations from the study: Blood also contained most expanded thyroid clonotypes above 0.001. Ophthalmopathy was model-predicted a median approximately six months pre-onset.

Researchers took RNA transcripts and amplified the TCR beta CDR3 regions from them. A first-round RT-PCR of the TCR CDR3 used the HTBI primer set. A single record per CDR3 protein comes from TCRdb applying MiXCR to the multiplex PCR reads. The sample lists hundreds of thousands of distinct CDR3 sequences; about 14% were seen once. The germline V gene encodes CDR1 SQVTM and CDR2 ANQGSEA. The CDR3 extends over 13 amino acids. The trim removed 5 bases at V and 4 bases at J, leaving 7 bases unmatched. Patients affected by ophthalmopathy presented a Clinical Activity Score of at least 3, a NOSPECS grade of at least 4, and disease duration below 3 months. Not enrolled were patients with uncontrolled infection, other autoimmune disease, pregnancy or lactation. With respect to this clonotype: What it recognizes is unknown.

The V call is TRBV29-1, the J call TRBJ2-7, with 8 bases lining up with TRBD1. The origin of this receptor is a man in his fifties with Graves' ophthalmopathy. Sample: blood. The CDR3 protein is CSVSQGAMYEQYF. The CDR3 nucleotides read TGCAGCGTTTCCCAGGGGGCGATGTACGAGCAGTACTTC.